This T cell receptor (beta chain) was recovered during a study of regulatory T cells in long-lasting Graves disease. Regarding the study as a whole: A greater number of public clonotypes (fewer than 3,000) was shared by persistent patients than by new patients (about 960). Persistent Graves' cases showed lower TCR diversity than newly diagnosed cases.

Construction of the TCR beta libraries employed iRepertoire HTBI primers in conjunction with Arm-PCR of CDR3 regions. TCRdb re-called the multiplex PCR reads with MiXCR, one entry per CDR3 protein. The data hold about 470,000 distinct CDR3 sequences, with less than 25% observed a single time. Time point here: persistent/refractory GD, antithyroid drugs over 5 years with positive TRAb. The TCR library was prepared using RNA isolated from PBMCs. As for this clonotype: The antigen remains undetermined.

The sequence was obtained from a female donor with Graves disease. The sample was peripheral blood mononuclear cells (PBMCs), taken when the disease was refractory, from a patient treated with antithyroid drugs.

The CDR3 bases are TGTGCCACCAGCAGACGCCGGGGCAATAATTCACCCCTCCACTTT. Amino acid sequence: CATSRRRGNNSPLHF. V usage is TRBV15 and J usage is TRBJ1-6; D might be TRBD1 (5 bases). Trimming removed 2 bases from V and 5 bases from J, with 10 bases in between. The CDR3 contains 15 residues. The germline CDR1 and CDR2 sequences are LNHNV and YYDKDF (reference sequence). Full variable domain (remainder filled in from reference TRBV15 and TRBJ1-6): DAMVIQNPRYQVTQFGKPVTLSCSQTLNHNVMYWYQQKSSQAPKLLFHYYDKDFNNEADTPDNFQSRRPNTSFCFLDIRSPGLGDTAMYLCATSRRRGNNSPLHFGNGTRLTVT.